These 2 T cell receptor beta chains were sequenced from one sample in a study of blood T cell repertoires in COVID-19. The data were produced by immunoSEQ multiplex PCR, yet TCRdb's version contains in-frame clones alone and is incomplete. The sample lists about 130,000 clones, roughly 88% occurring once. Sequencing used peripheral blood. These receptors all stem from a man aged 45-65 years with acute or convalescent COVID-19.

This clone was observed once. The chain carries TRBV14 and TRBJ1-2; D is ambiguous. V was trimmed by 1 base and J by 0 bases, leaving 9 bases between them. CDR3 length: 15 amino acids. Germline lookup yields CDR1 SGHDN and CDR2 FVKESK. The CDR3 loop reads CASSQALGPNYGYTF. CDR3 DNA sequence: TGTGCCAGCAGCCAAGCCCTGGGCCCTAACTATGGCTACACCTTC.

The chain employs TRBV19 and TRBJ2-3, with D possibly being TRBD2 (6 bases). CDR1 is LNHDA, CDR2 SQIVND, per germline (reference sequence). V lost 1 base to trimming and J lost 7 bases, with 15 bases between them. This CDR3 is built from 15 residues. In DNA, the CDR3 is TGTGCCAGTAGTATAGCCAGGGTTGCGGGGAATACGCAGTATTTT. Translated, it gives CASSIARVAGNTQYF.